The T cell receptor (beta chain) under discussion was sequenced for a study of vaccination and CD4 T cells after COVID-19 (dated 2022 in TCRdb). General notes on the study: Convalescent patients had a positive SARS-CoV-2 result on nasal swab PCR, and of these patients, nine had mild disease and one had severe disease. In control cultures, a CEFX viral epitope pool was used as positive control, an HIV-1 Nef peptide pool was used as negative control, or no peptide was added. Six males and four females were included in the convalescent cohort, with two Hispanic individuals, seven Caucasians, two Asians and one multiracial person represented. Participants got two doses of the Pfizer-BioNTech BNT162b2 vaccine (n=8) or two doses of the Moderna mRNA-1273 vaccine (n=2). In 9 to 11 COVID-19 convalescent patients and a handful of infection-naive healthy vaccine recipients, researchers compared the spike-specific CD4+ TCR repertoire from before mRNA vaccination with the repertoire from after. Culture stimuli were overlapping spike peptide pools from SARS-CoV-2 and from the common cold coronaviruses HCoV-NL63, HCoV-OC43 and HCoV-229E. Post-vaccine blood samples were obtained a median of approximately 70 days after the second vaccine dose, with a range of about 12 to 241 days. Post-COVID blood samples were collected from convalescent patients a median of roughly 100 days after diagnosis, with a range of about 30 to 161 days. Overall results and qualifications from the work: In convalescent patients, nearly all vaccine-specific clones (304 of 307) were found to be mono-reactive for SARS-CoV-2 spike rather than cross-reactive with common cold coronaviruses. In convalescent patients, a median 86.3% of post-vaccine SARS-CoV-2-reactive clones were detected only after vaccination, and vaccine-specific priming was suggested by this finding. The study included relatively few convalescent patients and did not analyze early timepoints after natural infection. An increase in the median number of SARS-CoV-2-reactive clonotypes from 21 after infection to 35 to 40 after vaccination was observed, but the change was not found to be significant.

Note on this clonotype: The antigen this receptor binds is unknown. Base-call qualities are not available, and no considerably larger clone is one nucleotide away.

The library was prepared using PCR. At the Johns Hopkins FTIC core, DNA from the cultured CD4+ T cells underwent TCR sequencing with the Oncomine TCR Beta short-read assay. The QIAamp micro DNA kit was used to extract genomic DNA from the cultured CD4+ T cells. Oncomine TCR Beta libraries from cultured CD4+ T cells were pooled with unique dual indexes and sequenced on an Illumina iSeq 100. Under the source paper's analysis protocol: Non-productive sequences were removed, and CDR3s that did not start with C, did not end with F or W, or were shorter than 7 amino acids were discarded. The MANAFEST web application was used to identify antigen-specific clonotypes by comparing peptide-stimulated wells against reference wells and other culture wells. To be called positive, a clone needed an FDR below 0.05, an odds ratio above 5, and a productive frequency above 0.1% in at least two of three replicate wells. Clonotypes that were significantly expanded in both SARS-CoV-2 spike wells and at least one common cold coronavirus spike condition were defined as cross-reactive. CDR3 homology was assessed with Levenshtein distances (stringdist) and unrooted phylogenetic trees (ape) in R version 3.6.1. Through fastp at Q25 and MiXCR, TCRdb rebuilt clones from the public reads, retaining in-frame beta chains. Rows merge per CDR3 protein into single entries with the most common DNA and genes. The V and J calls and clone size come from TCRdb's table, not from the authors' own analysis. This sample gives some 20,000 distinct CDR3 sequences in total; about 44% of them show up just once. The top ten constitute 26% of the sample.

The label giving this sample's treatment or condition can be read as: roughly nine-day PBMC culture with coronavirus spike peptide pools or control peptides (ViraFEST assay). The ViraFEST assay, used in the study, expanded antigen-specific T cells with peptide pools and then identified the expanded clonotypes through TCR sequencing. The convalescent patients' positive SARS-CoV-2 PCR tests were from March to December 2020, which was before the Alpha, Beta and Delta variants emerged in the United States. Each well held roughly 2 million PBMCs cultured in IMDM containing approximately 5% human AB serum and approximately 9.8 IU/ml IL-2, with 8.5 to 10 ug/ml peptide pools added. Half of the culture medium was replaced with fresh IL-2-containing medium on days 3 and 7. After less than 12 days of culture, CD4+ T cells were isolated by negative selection using the EasySep CD4+ T cell isolation kit. Ficoll-Paque Plus gradient centrifugation was used to isolate PBMCs from whole blood, and the isolated PBMCs were then either used fresh or cryopreserved at -140C. Culture conditions were generally each tested in triplicate wells.

The TCR sequence derives from a human donor who had recovered from COVID-19. Material: CD4+ T cells from blood, cultured in vitro, obtained before SARS-CoV-2 vaccination.

The CDR3 reads as follows: CASSPVPGAHGYTF. Here is the DNA: TGTGCCAGCAGTCCCGTGCCAGGGGCCCATGGCTACACCTTC. The rearrangement joined TRBV2 to TRBJ1-2; TRBD1 is a possible D gene, resting on 6 matching bases. V is reduced by 5 bases and J by 6 bases, leaving a spacing of 16 bases between them. From cysteine to phenylalanine, the CDR3 is 14 amino acids long. The read is trimmed to its CDR3 DNA, 42 bases read in frame from base 1. Looking up the germline V gene yields CDR1 SNHLY and CDR2 FYNNEI.